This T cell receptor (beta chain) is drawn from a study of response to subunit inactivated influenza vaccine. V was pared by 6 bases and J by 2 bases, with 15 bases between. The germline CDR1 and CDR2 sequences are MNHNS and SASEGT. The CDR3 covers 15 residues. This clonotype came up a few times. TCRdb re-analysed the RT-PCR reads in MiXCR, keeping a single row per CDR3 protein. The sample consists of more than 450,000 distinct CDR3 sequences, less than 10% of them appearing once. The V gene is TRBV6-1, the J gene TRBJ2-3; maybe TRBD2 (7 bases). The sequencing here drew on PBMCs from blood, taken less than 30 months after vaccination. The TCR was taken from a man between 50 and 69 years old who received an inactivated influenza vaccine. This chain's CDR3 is CASSSRGPLTDTQYF. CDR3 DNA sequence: TGTGCCAGCAGCTCGCGGGGGCCCCTCACAGATACGCAGTATTTT.